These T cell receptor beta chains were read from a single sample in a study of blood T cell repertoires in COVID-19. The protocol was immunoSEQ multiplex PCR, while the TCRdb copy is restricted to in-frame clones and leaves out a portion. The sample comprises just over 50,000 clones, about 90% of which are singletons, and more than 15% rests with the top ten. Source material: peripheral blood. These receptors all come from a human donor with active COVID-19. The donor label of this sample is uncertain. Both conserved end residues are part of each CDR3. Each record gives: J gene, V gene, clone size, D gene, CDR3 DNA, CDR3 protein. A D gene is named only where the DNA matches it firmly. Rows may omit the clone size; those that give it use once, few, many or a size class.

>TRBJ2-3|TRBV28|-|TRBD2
TGTGCCCTTGGCGGGGGAGTCACAGATACGCAGTATTTT
CALGGGVTDTQYF
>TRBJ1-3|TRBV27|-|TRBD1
TGTGCCAGCAGTCGACAGGGGGTCACTGGAAACACCATATATTTT
CASSRQGVTGNTIYF
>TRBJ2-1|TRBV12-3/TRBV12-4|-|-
TGTGCCAGCATCCGAGACAATGAGCAGTTCTTC
CASIRDNEQFF
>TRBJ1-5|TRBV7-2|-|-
TGTGCCAGCAGCGCAGGGATGGTTCAGCCCCAGCATTTT
CASSAGMVQPQHF
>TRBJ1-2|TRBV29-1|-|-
TGCAGCGTTCTTCGGACAGTAAACTATGGCTACACCTTC
CSVLRTVNYGYTF
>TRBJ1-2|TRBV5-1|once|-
TGCGCCAGCAGCTTGAAACAGGAACATGGCTACACCTTC
CASSLKQEHGYTF
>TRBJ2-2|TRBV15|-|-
TGTGCCACCAGCACCCAGGGGAGAACGAACACCGGGGAGCTGTTTTTT
CATSTQGRTNTGELFF
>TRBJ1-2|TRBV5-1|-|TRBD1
TGCGCCAGCAGCTTGGACGGACAGGGCCACTATGGCTACACCTTC
CASSLDGQGHYGYTF
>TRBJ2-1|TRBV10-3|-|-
TGTGCCATCAGTACAGGGAGCTCCTACAATGAGCAGTTCTTC
CAISTGSSYNEQFF
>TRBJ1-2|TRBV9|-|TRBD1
TGTGCCAGCAGCCCATTGGGGGACAGGAGGGTCTATGGCTACACCTTC
CASSPLGDRRVYGYTF
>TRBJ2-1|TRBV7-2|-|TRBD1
TGTGCCAGCAGCCAAGACAGGGCGTCCTACAATGAGCAGTTCTTC
CASSQDRASYNEQFF
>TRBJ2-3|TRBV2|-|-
TGTGCCAGCAGAGGGGGTTACACAGATACGCAGTATTTT
CASRGGYTDTQYF
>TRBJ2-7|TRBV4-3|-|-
TGCGCCAGCAGCCGTCGGGGACTTTCCTACGAGCAGTACTTC
CASSRRGLSYEQYF
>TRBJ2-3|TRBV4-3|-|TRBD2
TGCGCCAGCAGCCAAGATCGCCTAGCGGGGGGAGATACGCAGTATTTT
CASSQDRLAGGDTQYF
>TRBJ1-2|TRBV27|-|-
TGTGCCAGCAGTTTAGGCAGGTTTAACTATGGCTACACCTTC
CASSLGRFNYGYTF
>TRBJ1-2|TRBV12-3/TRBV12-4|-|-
TGTGCCAGCAGTTTTCGTCAGGGATATGGCTACACCTTC
CASSFRQGYGYTF
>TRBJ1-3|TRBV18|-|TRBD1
TGTGCCAGCTCACCCCGGGACAGTGGAAACACCATATATTTT
CASSPRDSGNTIYF
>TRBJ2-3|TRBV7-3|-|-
TGTGCCAGCAGCTTAAATCCGGGGACTAGCACAGATACGCAGTATTTT
CASSLNPGTSTDTQYF
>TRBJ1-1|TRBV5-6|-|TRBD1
TGTGCCAGCAGGTCTCTCAGGGGGCTCATCACTGAAGCTTTCTTT
CASRSLRGLITEAFF
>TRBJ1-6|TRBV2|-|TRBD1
TGTGCCAGCAGTATGGAACAGGGGTCCTATAATTCACCCCTCCACTTT
CASSMEQGSYNSPLHF
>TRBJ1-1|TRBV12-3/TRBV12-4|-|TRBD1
TGTGCCAGCAGGGGACAGGGCACACGAGCTTTCTTT
CASRGQGTRAFF
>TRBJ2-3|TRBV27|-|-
TGTGCCAGCAGTCCCAGGGGTCCGGGCACAGATACGCAGTATTTT
CASSPRGPGTDTQYF
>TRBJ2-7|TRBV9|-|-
TGTGCCAGCAGCGTAGGATGGGCATCCTACGAGCAGTACTTC
CASSVGWASYEQYF
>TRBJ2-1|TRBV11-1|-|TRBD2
TGTGCCAGCAGCCCTCAGGGACTAGCGGGCAATGAGCAGTTCTTC
CASSPQGLAGNEQFF
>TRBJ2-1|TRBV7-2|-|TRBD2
TGTGCCAGCAGCTTATTCCTCCCTAGCGGGGGAAGCTACAATGAGCAGTTCTTC
CASSLFLPSGGSYNEQFF
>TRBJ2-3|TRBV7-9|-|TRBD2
TGTGCCAGCAGCTTCGTGGCTAGCGGGGATACGCAGTATTTT
CASSFVASGDTQYF
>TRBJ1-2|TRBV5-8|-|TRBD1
TGTGCCAGCAGCTTGGTCCAACAGGGGGCCTATGGCTACACCTTC
CASSLVQQGAYGYTF
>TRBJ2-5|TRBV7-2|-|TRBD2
TGTGCCAGCAGCCCAGGGACTAGCGGGGCCCGAGAGACCCAGTACTTC
CASSPGTSGARETQYF
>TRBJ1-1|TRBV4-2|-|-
TGTGCCAGCAGCCAAGATCTGATAGACATGAACACTGAAGCTTTCTTT
CASSQDLIDMNTEAFF
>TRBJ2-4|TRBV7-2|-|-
TGTGCCAGCAGCTTGGGCAGCCAAATAGCCAAAAACATTCAGTACTTC
CASSLGSQIAKNIQYF
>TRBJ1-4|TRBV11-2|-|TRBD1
TGTGCCAGCAGCCGGGGACAGCTCAATGAAAAACTGTTTTTT
CASSRGQLNEKLFF
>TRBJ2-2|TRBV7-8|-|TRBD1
TGTGCCAGCAGCACCAGCCCGGACAGGGTGGTCACCGGGGAGCTGTTTTTT
CASSTSPDRVVTGELFF
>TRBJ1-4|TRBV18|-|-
TGTGCCAGCTCACCCCGGGATACTAATGAAAAACTGTTTTTT
CASSPRDTNEKLFF
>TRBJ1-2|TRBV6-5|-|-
TGTGCCAGCAGCTCAGGGTTGTGGCCCTCCCGTGGCTACACCTTC
CASSSGLWPSRGYTF
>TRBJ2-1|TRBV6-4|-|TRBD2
TGTGCCAGCAGTGGCGGACTAGCGGGGTCCTACAATGAGCAGTTCTTC
CASSGGLAGSYNEQFF
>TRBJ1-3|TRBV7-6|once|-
TGTGCCAGCAGCTCGTCGGGGTACTCTGGAAACACCATATATTTT
CASSSSGYSGNTIYF
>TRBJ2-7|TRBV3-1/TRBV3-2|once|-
TGTGCCAGCAGCCAAGTTAGGCGGGCGGCCTACGAGCAGTACTTC
CASSQVRRAAYEQYF
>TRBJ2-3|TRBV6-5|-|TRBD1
TGTGCCAGCAGTTCGACAGGGGTGGATACGCAGTATTTT
CASSSTGVDTQYF
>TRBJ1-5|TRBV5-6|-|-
TGTGCCAGCAGCCTACTTATGTGGGAGACGCGGCATCAGCCCCAGCATTTT
CASSLLMWETRHQPQHF
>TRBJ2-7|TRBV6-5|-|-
TGTGCCAGCACCGACAGGAAGTCCTACGAGCAGTACTTC
CASTDRKSYEQYF
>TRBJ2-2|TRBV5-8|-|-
TGTGCCAGCAGCTTGGGACACCTATCAGACACCGGGGAGCTGTTTTTT
CASSLGHLSDTGELFF
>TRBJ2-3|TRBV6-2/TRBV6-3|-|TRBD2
TGTGCCAGCAGTTACAATATTACGGGGGGGGGCACAGATACGCAGTATTTT
CASSYNITGGGTDTQYF
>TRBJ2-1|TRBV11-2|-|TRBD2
TGTGCCAGCAGCTTTCTAGCGGGGGGGCACAATGAGCAGTTCTTC
CASSFLAGGHNEQFF